These T cell receptor beta chains were read from a single sample in a study of beta chain features in type 1 diabetes. The repertoire was sequenced with immunoSEQ multiplex PCR; TCRdb's copy has only in-frame clones and lacks some. The sample has 970,000 or so clones; roughly a sixth are singletons. Sequencing was performed on naive CD4+ T cells from blood. These TCRs come from a woman between 18 and 30 years old in good health. CDR3s include the opening cysteine and the closing phenylalanine or tryptophan. Each record gives: D gene, V gene, clone size, J gene, CDR3 protein, CDR3 DNA. D genes are given only for firm matches. Clone size is shown for a subset of rows, as once, few, many or a class of expanded clone.

TRBD1	TRBV28	few	TRBJ2-7	CASSLPPSRQGSYEQYF	TGTGCCAGCAGTTTACCTCCTTCTCGACAGGGATCTTACGAGCAGTACTTC
.	TRBV15	.	TRBJ2-3	CATSRDAPTDTQYF	TGTGCCACCAGCAGAGATGCCCCCACAGATACGCAGTATTTT
.	TRBV5-4	.	TRBJ2-5	CASSLVGGEETQYF	TGTGCCAGCAGCTTGGTGGGGGGAGAAGAGACCCAGTACTTC
TRBD1	TRBV10-3	.	TRBJ1-3	CATRTGGNTIYF	TGTGCCACCCGGACAGGCGGAAACACCATATATTTT
.	TRBV10-3	few	TRBJ2-3	CAIRATDTQYF	TGTGCCATCAGAGCGACAGATACGCAGTATTTT
TRBD1	TRBV9	few	TRBJ2-7	CASSVGTGPYEQYF	TGTGCCAGCAGCGTAGGGACAGGGCCCTACGAGCAGTACTTC
TRBD2	TRBV29-1	few	TRBJ2-3	CSVEVGLAGTDTQYF	TGCAGCGTTGAAGTCGGACTAGCGGGCACAGATACGCAGTATTTT
.	TRBV7-2	few	TRBJ1-1	CASSLWGYTEAFF	TGTGCCAGCAGCTTATGGGGGTACACTGAAGCTTTCTTT
.	TRBV11-2	few	TRBJ1-1	CASSPRTVSEAFF	TGTGCCAGCAGCCCTAGAACTGTTTCTGAAGCTTTCTTT
.	TRBV10-3	.	TRBJ2-1	CAISERTNDEQFF	TGTGCCATCAGTGAAAGGACGAATGATGAGCAGTTCTTC
TRBD2	TRBV4-2	once	TRBJ2-1	CASSQDRNSGSGEQFF	TGTGCCAGCAGCCAAGATAGGAATAGCGGGAGTGGTGAGCAGTTCTTC
.	TRBV7-2	.	TRBJ2-6	CASSQQRANVLTF	TGTGCCAGCAGCCAGCAAAGGGCCAACGTCCTGACTTTC
.	TRBV28	.	TRBJ1-2	CASSFSFRGLDYGYTF	TGTGCCAGCAGTTTTTCTTTCAGGGGTCTTGACTATGGCTACACCTTC
.	TRBV29-1	few	TRBJ1-3	CSVEGAGSGNTIYF	TGCAGCGTTGAAGGTGCAGGGTCGGGAAACACCATATATTTT
TRBD1	TRBV7-2	few	TRBJ2-7	CASSLSVGGANYEQYF	TGTGCCAGCAGCTTAAGCGTAGGGGGCGCCAACTACGAGCAGTACTTC
TRBD1	TRBV2	.	TRBJ1-4	CASTGTGGFSDNEKLFF	TGTGCCAGTACCGGGACAGGGGGGTTTTCAGATAATGAAAAACTGTTTTTT
.	TRBV6-5	.	TRBJ2-5	CASSYCLIEETQYF	TGTGCCAGCAGTTACTGCTTAATAGAAGAGACCCAGTACTTC
TRBD1	TRBV2	few	TRBJ2-1	CASSEQGAYNEQFF	TGTGCCAGCAGTGAGCAGGGGGCCTACAATGAGCAGTTCTTC
.	TRBV2	few	TRBJ2-7	CASSEDIGEQYF	TGTGCCAGCAGTGAGGACATCGGGGAGCAGTACTTC
.	TRBV6-5	.	TRBJ1-5	CASSRGPGLAQHF	TGTGCCAGCAGCCGGGGGCCTGGGTTGGCCCAGCATTTT
TRBD2	TRBV19	.	TRBJ2-1	CASSTLAGLRNEQFF	TGTGCCAGTAGTACACTAGCGGGATTGAGGAATGAGCAGTTCTTC
.	TRBV10-1	.	TRBJ2-7	CASSGGTTTGEQYF	TGCGCCAGCAGTGGGGGGACCACTACCGGCGAGCAGTACTTC
TRBD2	TRBV6-5	few	TRBJ2-1	CASSNLAGAYNEQFF	TGTGCCAGCAGCAACCTAGCGGGAGCCTACAATGAGCAGTTCTTC
.	TRBV28	.	TRBJ2-7	CASSTPGLGTYEQYF	TGTGCCAGCAGTACTCCGGGTTTGGGGACCTACGAGCAGTACTTC
.	TRBV20-1	few	TRBJ2-5	CSASPSDTQYF	TGCAGTGCTAGTCCCTCGGATACCCAGTACTTC
.	TRBV7-9	.	TRBJ1-2	CASSLKRYNSSTNYGYTF	TGTGCCAGCAGCTTAAAGAGATATAATTCCTCCACTAACTATGGCTACACCTTC
TRBD1	TRBV7-2	.	TRBJ1-2	CASSLEAGGGYGYTF	TGTGCCAGCAGCTTAGAAGCAGGGGGCGGATATGGCTACACCTTC
.	TRBV15	.	TRBJ2-1	CATSRDPFPRNEQFF	TGTGCCACCAGCAGAGATCCTTTCCCTCGCAATGAGCAGTTCTTC
.	TRBV29-1	few	TRBJ2-5	CSVVRVLRETQYF	TGCAGCGTTGTCAGGGTTCTTCGGGAGACCCAGTACTTC
.	TRBV9	few	TRBJ1-3	CASSVAVGSSGNTIYF	TGTGCCAGCAGCGTAGCTGTGGGGAGCTCTGGAAACACCATATATTTT
TRBD2	TRBV9	few	TRBJ2-5	CASSVSLAVQETQYF	TGTGCCAGCAGCGTTTCCCTAGCGGTCCAAGAGACCCAGTACTTC
TRBD1	TRBV18	.	TRBJ1-1	CASSLGQRETEAFF	TGTGCCAGCTCCCTGGGACAGCGGGAGACTGAAGCTTTCTTT
.	TRBV6-5	.	TRBJ2-7	CASSPRTVIDEQYF	TGTGCCAGCAGTCCGAGGACAGTTATCGACGAGCAGTACTTC
.	TRBV7-2	few	TRBJ2-1	CASSLANSRGNNEQFF	TGTGCCAGCAGCTTAGCAAATTCCAGGGGAAACAATGAGCAGTTCTTC
.	TRBV2	.	TRBJ2-7	CASSHRFTDSYEQYF	TGTGCCAGCAGCCACAGGTTCACGGACTCCTACGAGCAGTACTTC
TRBD1	TRBV7-2	.	TRBJ1-5	CASSKGAGGAGSQPQHF	TGTGCCAGCAGCAAGGGAGCAGGGGGCGCGGGAAGTCAGCCCCAGCATTTT
.	TRBV11-1	.	TRBJ2-1	CASTPWGLAAGDSYNEQFF	TGTGCCAGCACCCCATGGGGGCTAGCGGCCGGGGATTCCTACAATGAGCAGTTCTTC